This TCR beta chain was sequenced for a study of cytomegalovirus exposure and HLA in healthy donors. In the PCR, 60 Vbeta and 13 Jbeta primers were used. Generated by immunoSEQ multiplex PCR, the TCRdb table keeps only in-frame clones and is missing some. The repertoire includes around 140,000 clones, 70% to 85% of them detected once, and approximately 1.6% sits in the top ten. Germline V CDR1 and CDR2: LNHDA, SQIVND (reference sequence). V shed 7 bases and J 5 bases; nucleotides not matched to a gene: 13. The length of the CDR3 is 16 residues. As for this clone: Its antigen is not identified.

Study results and caveats: Prediction of most subjects' HLA-A and HLA-B alleles by TCR beta sequences was reportedly accurate. Immune exposure information available was restricted to CMV serostatus.

The sequenced sample was PBMCs. The chain links TRBV19 to TRBJ2-2, with TRBD1 identical over 7 bases. This TCR came from a female donor in good health and CMV-seronegative. CDR3 protein: CASTMRTGDGTGELFF. The CDR3 DNA follows: TGTGCCAGTACTATGAGGACAGGCGATGGAACCGGGGAGCTGTTTTTT.